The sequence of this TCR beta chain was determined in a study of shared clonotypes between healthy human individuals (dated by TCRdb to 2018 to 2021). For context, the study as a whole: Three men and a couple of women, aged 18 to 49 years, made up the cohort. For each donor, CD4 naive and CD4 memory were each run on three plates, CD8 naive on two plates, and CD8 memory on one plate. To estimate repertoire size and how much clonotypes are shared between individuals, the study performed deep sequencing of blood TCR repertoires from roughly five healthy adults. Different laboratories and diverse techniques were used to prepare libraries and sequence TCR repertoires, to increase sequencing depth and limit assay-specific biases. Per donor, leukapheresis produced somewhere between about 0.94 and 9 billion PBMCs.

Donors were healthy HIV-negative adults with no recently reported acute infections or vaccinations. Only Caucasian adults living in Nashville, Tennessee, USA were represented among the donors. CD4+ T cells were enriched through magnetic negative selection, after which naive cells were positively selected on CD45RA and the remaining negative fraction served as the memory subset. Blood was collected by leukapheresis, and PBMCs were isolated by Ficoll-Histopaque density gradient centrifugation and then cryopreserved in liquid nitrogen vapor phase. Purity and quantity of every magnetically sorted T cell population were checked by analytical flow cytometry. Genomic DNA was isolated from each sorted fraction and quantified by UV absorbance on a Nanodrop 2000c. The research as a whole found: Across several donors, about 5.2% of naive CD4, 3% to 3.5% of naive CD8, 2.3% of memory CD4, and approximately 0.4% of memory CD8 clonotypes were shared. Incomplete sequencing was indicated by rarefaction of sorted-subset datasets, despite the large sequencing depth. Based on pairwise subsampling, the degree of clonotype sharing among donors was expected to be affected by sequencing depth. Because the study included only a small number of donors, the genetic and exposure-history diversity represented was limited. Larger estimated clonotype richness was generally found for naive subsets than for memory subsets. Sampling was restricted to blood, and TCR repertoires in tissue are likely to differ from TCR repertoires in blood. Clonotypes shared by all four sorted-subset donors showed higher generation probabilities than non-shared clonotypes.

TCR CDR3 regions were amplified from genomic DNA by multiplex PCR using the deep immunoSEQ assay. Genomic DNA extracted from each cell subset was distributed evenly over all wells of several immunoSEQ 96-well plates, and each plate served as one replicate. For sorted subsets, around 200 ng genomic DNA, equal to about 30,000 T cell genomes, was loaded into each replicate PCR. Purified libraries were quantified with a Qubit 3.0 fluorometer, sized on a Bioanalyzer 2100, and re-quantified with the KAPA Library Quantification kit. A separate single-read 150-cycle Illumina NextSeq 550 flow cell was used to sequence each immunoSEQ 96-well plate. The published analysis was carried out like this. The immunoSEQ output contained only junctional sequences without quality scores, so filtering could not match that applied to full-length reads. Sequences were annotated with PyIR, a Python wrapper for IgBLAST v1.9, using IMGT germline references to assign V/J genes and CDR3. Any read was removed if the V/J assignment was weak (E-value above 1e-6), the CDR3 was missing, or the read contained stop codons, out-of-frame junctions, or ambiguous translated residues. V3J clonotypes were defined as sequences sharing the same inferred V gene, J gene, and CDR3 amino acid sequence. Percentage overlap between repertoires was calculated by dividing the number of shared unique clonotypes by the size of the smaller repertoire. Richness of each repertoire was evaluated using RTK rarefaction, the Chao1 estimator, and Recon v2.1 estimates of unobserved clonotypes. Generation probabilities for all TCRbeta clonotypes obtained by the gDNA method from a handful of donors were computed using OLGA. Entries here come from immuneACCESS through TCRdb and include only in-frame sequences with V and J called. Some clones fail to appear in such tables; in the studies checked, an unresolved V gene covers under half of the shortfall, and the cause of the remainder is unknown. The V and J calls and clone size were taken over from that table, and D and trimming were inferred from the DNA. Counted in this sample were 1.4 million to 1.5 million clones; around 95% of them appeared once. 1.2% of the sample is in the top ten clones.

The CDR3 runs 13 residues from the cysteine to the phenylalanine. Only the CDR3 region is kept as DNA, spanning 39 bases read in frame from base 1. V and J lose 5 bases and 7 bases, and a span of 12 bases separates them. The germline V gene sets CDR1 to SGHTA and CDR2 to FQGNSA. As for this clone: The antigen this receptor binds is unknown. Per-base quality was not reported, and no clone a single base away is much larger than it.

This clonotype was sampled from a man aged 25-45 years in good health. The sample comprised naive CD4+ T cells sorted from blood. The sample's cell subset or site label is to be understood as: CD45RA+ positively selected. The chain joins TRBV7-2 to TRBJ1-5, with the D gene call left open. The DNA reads TGTGCCAGCAGCCCCCGTCTATGGCAGCCCCAGCATTTT. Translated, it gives CASSPRLWQPQHF.